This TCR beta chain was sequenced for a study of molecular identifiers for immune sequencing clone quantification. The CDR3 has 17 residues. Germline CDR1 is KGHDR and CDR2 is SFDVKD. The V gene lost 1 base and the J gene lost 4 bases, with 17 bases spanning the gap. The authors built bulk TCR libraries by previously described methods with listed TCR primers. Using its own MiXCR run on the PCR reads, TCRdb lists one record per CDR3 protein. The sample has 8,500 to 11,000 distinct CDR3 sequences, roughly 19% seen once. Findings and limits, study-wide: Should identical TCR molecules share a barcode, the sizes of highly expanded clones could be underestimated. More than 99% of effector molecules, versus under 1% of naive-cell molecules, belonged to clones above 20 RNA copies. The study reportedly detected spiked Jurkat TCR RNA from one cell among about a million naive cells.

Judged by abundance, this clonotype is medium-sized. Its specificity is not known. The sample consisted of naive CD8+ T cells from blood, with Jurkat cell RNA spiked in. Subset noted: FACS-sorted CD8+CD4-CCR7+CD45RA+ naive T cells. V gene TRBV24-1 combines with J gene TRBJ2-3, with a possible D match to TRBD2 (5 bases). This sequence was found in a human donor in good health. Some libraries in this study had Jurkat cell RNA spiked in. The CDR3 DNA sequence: TGTGCCACCAGTGATTTCGACGCGGGCCACTCCTCAGATACGCAGTATTTT. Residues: CATSDFDAGHSSDTQYF.